What follows is one TCR beta chain and its context. The data were obtained in a study of T cell repertoires in MIS-A myocarditis. Unmatched junction bases numbered 8, after V lost 7 bases and J lost 3 bases. There are 13 residues in the CDR3. Germline-derived CDR1 and CDR2 are SQVTM and ANQGSEA. Profiling relied on immunoSEQ multiplex PCR, and the TCRdb table lists in-frame clones only, not all of them. This sample has some 10,000 clones, with roughly 91% found just once. Sequenced sample: thoracic lymph node tissue obtained at autopsy. This sequence joins TRBV29-1 and TRBJ1-1; 7 positions agree with TRBD1. This TCR came from a man aged 18 to 30 with fulminant myocarditis from multisystem inflammatory syndrome in adults (MIS-A) after COVID-19. The CDR3 coding sequence is TGCAGCGGTCGCAGGGGGATGGACACTGAAGCTTTCTTT. Translating gives CSGRRGMDTEAFF.